This section outlines one TCR beta chain sequence together with its context. The antigen remains unidentified. The source of the sample is a study of T cells in Graves' hyperthyroidism and ophthalmopathy. Amplification of TCR beta CDR3 regions used RNA as the template. Carried out on the TCR CDR3, a first-round RT-PCR used the HTBI primer set. TCRdb redid the calling of the multiplex PCR reads with MiXCR, one entry per CDR3 protein. The sample yields hundreds of thousands of distinct CDR3 sequences, about 20% seen once. The length of the CDR3 is 14 residues. Looked up from germline, CDR1 is SEHNR and CDR2 is FQNEAQ (reference sequence). V shed 1 base and J 3 bases; nucleotides not matched to a gene: 3. Overall study results and limits: The model identified upcoming ophthalmopathy a median around 7.1 months ahead of onset.

Clinical symptoms, serum thyroxine, TRAb, thyroid ultrasound and orbital computed tomography established diagnosis. Fresh peripheral blood, roughly 9.8 ml of it, supplied the PBMCs. This sequence originates from a man aged 25 to 40 with Graves' ophthalmopathy. The rearrangement uses TRBV7-9 and TRBJ2-7; 7 bases are shared with TRBD1. The sequenced material came from blood. The DNA of the CDR3 is TGTGCCAGCAGCTTAGGGACAGGACACTACGAGCAGTACTTC. Protein product: CASSLGTGHYEQYF.